This TCR beta chain derives from a study of CD8 T cells in Susac syndrome. Study-level points and caveats: An acknowledgment was made by the study that its TCR sequencing and HLA analysis involved relatively few individuals.

FACS enriched CD8+ TEMRA cells, while bulk CD8+ and CD4+ were negatively isolated. Random-hexamer reverse transcription was applied to roughly 0.45 to 1 ug RNA. The amplification used immunoSEQ multiplex PCR on TCR beta CDR3; it spanned 54 Vbeta and 13 Jbeta. Using its own MiXCR run on the immunoSEQ multiplex PCR reads, TCRdb lists one record per CDR3 protein. The data hold 330,000 or so distinct CDR3 sequences, with roughly 85% observed a single time. Germline CDR1 is SEHNR and CDR2 is FQNEAQ (reference sequence). With V trimmed by 5 bases and J by 6 bases, 8 bases remained unmatched. CDR3 length: 14 amino acids. The table lists this clonotype with a few counts. Its antigen is unknown.

J is TRBJ2-7 and V is TRBV7-9, with 9 bases identical to TRBD1. Sequenced material: CD8+ T cells from PBMCs. The source of this sequence is a human donor with multiple sclerosis. As DNA, the CDR3 is TGTGCCAGCAGCACTGGGACAGGGTGGTTCGAGCAGTACTTC. It codes for CASSTGTGWFEQYF.